Listed below are T cell receptor beta chains from one sample, sequenced in a study of T cells in Graves' hyperthyroidism and ophthalmopathy. TCRdb redid the calling of the multiplex PCR reads with MiXCR, one entry per CDR3 protein. The data show approximately 520,000 distinct CDR3 sequences, with around 21% seen just once and about 26% held by the top ten. The sequencing sample was made of blood. All receptors come from a man younger than 35 with Graves' hyperthyroidism. Each CDR3 is given with its conserved first and last residue. A D gene is named only where the DNA matches it firmly. The listing skips clone size in some rows; elsewhere it reads once, few, many or a size class.

>NA|14|TRBJ1-3|many|TRBV28
TGTGCCAGCAGTTTGACCGGGGCTGGAAACACCATATATTTT
CASSLTGAGNTIYF
>TRBD1|13|TRBJ2-7|few|TRBV7-9
TGTGCCAGCAGCTGGGATACAGGGGACGAGCAGTACTTC
CASSWDTGDEQYF
>NA|16|TRBJ1-2|NA|TRBV5-1
TGCGCCAGCAGCACCGCCCCACAGGGAGCAAACTATGGCTACACCTTC
CASSTAPQGANYGYTF
>TRBD1|14|TRBJ1-5|NA|TRBV5-5
TGTGCCAGCAGCTTCACAGGGGCCTCCCAGCCCCAGCATTTT
CASSFTGASQPQHF
>NA|14|TRBJ1-6|NA|TRBV20-1
TGCAGTGCCCTATGGGACGTCCGTAATTCACCCCTCCACTTT
CSALWDVRNSPLHF
>NA|13|TRBJ2-2|NA|TRBV30
TGTGCCTGGAGTCTCGCGAACACCGGGGAGCTGTTTTTT
CAWSLANTGELFF
>NA|15|TRBJ2-5|few|TRBV7-8
TGTGCCAGCAGCTTTTCGGTAGACCCGTGGAAGACCCAGTACTTC
CASSFSVDPWKTQYF
>NA|16|TRBJ2-7|many|TRBV6-9
TGTGCCAGCAGTTACCCCCGGGCGTTCTTAGCGAACGAGCAGTACTTC
CASSYPRAFLANEQYF
>TRBD1|16|TRBJ1-5|many|TRBV28
TGTGCCAGCAGTTTATGGGGGACAGGGGGCAATCAGCCCCAGCATTTT
CASSLWGTGGNQPQHF
>NA|8|TRBJ1-2|many|TRBV2
TGTGCCCGGTCCGGCTACACCTTC
CARSGYTF
>NA|14|TRBJ2-5|NA|TRBV6-5
TGTGCCAGCAGGTACGGGGGGCCGTTGGAGACCCAGTACTTC
CASRYGGPLETQYF
>NA|15|TRBJ1-2|many|TRBV7-8
TGTGCCAGCAGCTCAAGCCCAATGGGCTACTATGGCTACACCTTC
CASSSSPMGYYGYTF
>NA|17|TRBJ2-2|many|TRBV12-5
TGTGCTAGTGGTTTGCGCGGAGGTCCGGATAAGACCGGGGAGCTGTTTTTT
CASGLRGGPDKTGELFF
>NA|14|TRBJ1-3|NA|TRBV6-5
TGTGCCAGCAGTTACAAGGTGTTTGGAAACACCATATATTTT
CASSYKVFGNTIYF
>NA|14|TRBJ1-5|many|TRBV6-1
TGTGCCAGCAGCCTGGCGGGGCGGGATCAGCCCCAGCATTTT
CASSLAGRDQPQHF
>NA|17|TRBJ1-5|many|TRBV24-1
TGTGCCACCAGTGATTCCGGACACCCTTATGGCAATCAGCCCCAGCATTTT
CATSDSGHPYGNQPQHF
>NA|15|TRBJ1-3|many|TRBV12-3/TRBV12-4
TGTGCCAGCATTCCAGGGTTGAGCTCTGGAAACACCATATATTTT
CASIPGLSSGNTIYF
>NA|14|TRBJ2-7|many|TRBV11-2
TGTGCCAGCAGCTTAGGACAGATCTCCTACGAGCAGTACTTC
CASSLGQISYEQYF
>NA|16|TRBJ1-5|many|TRBV28
TGTGCCAGCAGTTTGGGCAGCGTGGATGGGAATCAGCCCCAGCATTTT
CASSLGSVDGNQPQHF
>NA|17|TRBJ1-3|many|TRBV20-1
TGCAGTGCTAGAGAAGGGGAAAACAGGGTTTGCGGAAACACCATATATTTT
CSAREGENRVCGNTIYF
>TRBD1|14|TRBJ1-1|many|TRBV6-1
TGTGCCAGCAGCGGGGACAGTTGGAACACTGAAGCTTTCTTT
CASSGDSWNTEAFF
>NA|15|TRBJ1-1|many|TRBV11-2
TGTGCCAGCAGCTCGGACAGCTTCATGAACACTGAAGCTTTCTTT
CASSSDSFMNTEAFF
>TRBD1|15|TRBJ2-7|many|TRBV24-1
TGTGCCACCAGTGACCGAAGGGACAGCACCTACGAGCAGTACTTC
CATSDRRDSTYEQYF
>TRBD1|13|TRBJ1-2|once|TRBV29-1
TGCAGCGTTGCGGGACAGTCACGAGCCGGCTACACCTTC
CSVAGQSRAGYTF
>TRBD1|14|TRBJ1-2|many|TRBV9
TGTGCCAGCAGCCCGTGGGACAGGGCTTATGGCTACACCTTC
CASSPWDRAYGYTF
>NA|16|TRBJ2-6|few|TRBV30
TGTGCCTGGAGTGAGCTTGGACAGTCTGGGGCCAACGTCCTGACTTTC
CAWSELGQSGANVLTF